The 14 T cell receptor beta chains in this list originate from one sample, sequenced in a study of blood T cell repertoires in COVID-19 (TCRdb year 2020). Library prep was done by the immunoSEQ multiplex PCR assay. This is the immuneACCESS table as TCRdb keeps it, with only in-frame sequences that have V and J called. A part of the clones is gone; compared with another copy, unresolved V genes explain less than half, and the rest is unexplained. This sample holds 150,000 to 200,000 clones; about 91% were observed only once. The ten top clones hold about 3.9% of the sample. The sequenced sample was peripheral blood. The receptors come from a woman aged 25 to 39 with acute or convalescent COVID-19.

V gene TRBV30 combines with J gene TRBJ2-3, with TRBD1 matching 10 bases. Per the germline V gene, CDR1 is GTSNPN and CDR2 is SVGIG (reference sequence). This CDR3 spans 15 amino acids. The trim removed 6 bases at V and 4 bases at J, leaving 10 bases unmatched. CDR3 protein: CACRSGTGVADTQYF. The CDR3 DNA reads as TGTGCCTGTCGGTCCGGGACAGGGGTCGCAGATACGCAGTATTTT. The full variable domain, completed using reference TRBV30 and TRBJ2-3, is SQTIHQWPATLVQPVGSPLSLECTVEGTSNPNLYWYRQAAGRGLQLLFYSVGIGQISSEVPQNLSASRPQDRQFILSSKKLLLSDSGFYLCACRSGTGVADTQYFGPGTRLTVL.

V gene TRBV30 combines with J gene TRBJ1-1; TRBD1 matches 7 bases. The ends lost 2 bases at V and 5 bases at J; junction bases unmatched: 5. CDR1 and CDR2 from the germline V gene are GTSNPN and SVGIG (reference sequence). This CDR3 is built from 13 residues. CDR3 amino acids: CAWSNRGLTEAFF. CDR3 nucleotide sequence: TGTGCCTGGAGTAACAGGGGTTTGACTGAAGCTTTCTTT.

The J gene is TRBJ2-1, the V gene TRBV10-2; D is uncertain. Trimming left V 5 bases short and J 10 bases short, with 12 bases between. Germline V lookup: CDR1 WSHSY, CDR2 SAAADI. The CDR3 contains 12 residues. Here the CDR3 DNA reads TGCGCCAGCAGTTTGCGACCGGAGGAGCAGTTCTTC. Translated: CASSLRPEEQFF.

This chain's CDR3 is CASSPNIQGRGRYEQYF. The CDR3 coding sequence is TGTGCCAGCAGTCCCAATATCCAGGGCAGGGGCAGGTACGAGCAGTACTTC. J is TRBJ2-7 and V is TRBV28; maybe TRBD1 (6 bases). V was clipped by 5 bases and J by 4 bases, with 24 bases between them. CDR1 MDHEN and CDR2 SYDVKM come from the germline V gene. The CDR3 is 17 amino acids.

This rearrangement joins TRBV4-2 to TRBJ1-4, with 10 bases that match TRBD1. Germline-derived CDR1 and CDR2 are LGHNA and YNFKEQ. V shed 5 bases, J shed 5 bases, and the junction held 2 bases outside the gene matches. CDR3 length equals 14 residues. This CDR3 is CASSGTGANEKLFF. The CDR3 DNA sequence: TGTGCCAGCAGCGGGACAGGGGCAAATGAAAAACTGTTTTTT.

The gene calls are TRBV28 and TRBJ1-1; no firm D call. In germline, CDR1 is MDHEN, CDR2 SYDVKM. V dropped 3 bases and J dropped 11 bases, with 10 bases sitting between them. The CDR3 spans 11 residues. The CDR3 reads CASSLPRFAFF. DNA for the CDR3: TGTGCCAGCAGTTTGCCCAGGTTCGCTTTCTTT.

A remark on this clone: Other DNA sequences in this specimen translate into the identical CDR3. The J gene is TRBJ2-5, the V gene TRBV28, with TRBD1 matching 10 bases. Trimming removed 5 bases from V and 5 bases from J; junction bases left unmatched: 17. Germline lookup yields CDR1 MDHEN and CDR2 SYDVKM. The CDR3 is made up of 18 amino acids. The CDR3 DNA reads as TGTGCCAGCAGTCTTGCTGGGACAGGGGCCACGGCCATGGAGACCCAGTACTTC. It encodes CASSLAGTGATAMETQYF.

The chain combines TRBV7-8 with TRBJ2-2, with 7 bases fitting TRBD1. The CDR3 loop spans 13 amino acids. Trimming took 5 bases from V and 9 from J; bases not matched to a gene: 6. Germline CDR1 and CDR2: SGHVS and FQNEAQ. DNA for the CDR3: TGTGCCAGCAGCAGAGGACAGGACCGGGAGCTGTTTTTT. It translates to CASSRGQDRELFF.

This clone was observed a single time. This chain uses TRBV20-1 with TRBJ2-7, with no clear D. Trimming pared 5 bases from V and 4 bases from J, leaving 3 bases between. The CDR3 length is 9 residues. Germline assignment: CDR1 DFQATT and CDR2 SNEGSKA (reference sequence). The chain's CDR3 is CSASYEQYF. The CDR3 coding sequence is TGCAGTGCTTCTTACGAGCAGTACTTC.

This clone has more than one count but fewer than ten. The chain recombines TRBV5-1 with TRBJ2-3, with TRBD2 identical over 8 bases. The V gene's germline CDR1 is SGHRS and CDR2 YFSETQ. This CDR3 is 15 amino acids long. After removal of 0 bases from V and 2 bases from J, the junction contained 2 bases not matched to a gene. Written as DNA, the CDR3 is TGCGCCAGCAGCTTGGTACTAGCGGCCACAGATACGCAGTATTTT. The encoded protein is CASSLVLAATDTQYF.

The chain combines TRBV28 with TRBJ1-5, with D unclear. V was trimmed by 6 bases and J by 6 bases, leaving 15 bases between them. Germline lookup yields CDR1 MDHEN and CDR2 SYDVKM. The CDR3 consists of 14 residues. CDR3 nucleotide sequence: TGTGCCAGCAGGTCAGGCTCATACGGTCAGCCCCAGCATTTT. This gives the protein CASRSGSYGQPQHF.

Concerning this clone itself: This is likely a read error, given that the CDR3 carries no conserved phenylalanine or tryptophan at its end. V gene TRBV5-1 combines with J gene TRBJ1-2, with 7 bases fitting TRBD1. The CDR3 spans 14 residues. J was trimmed by 2 bases and V by 7 bases; bases with no gene match: 8. The V gene's germline CDR1 is SGHRS and CDR2 YFSETQ. The CDR3 protein is CASHTGTANYGYTL. CDR3 sequence (DNA): TGCGCCAGCCATACCGGGACAGCAAACTATGGCTACACCCTC.

In this sample, this clone turned up a few times. This sequence joins TRBV19 and TRBJ2-1; 10 positions match TRBD2. CDR1 is LNHDA, CDR2 SQIVND, per germline (reference sequence). V gave up 7 bases and J gave up 7 bases; unmatched junction bases: 13. The CDR3 has 16 amino acids. The CDR3 region has the DNA TGTGCCAGTACCCGGACTAGCGGCAGTAGTACGAATGAGCAGTTCTTC. As protein: CASTRTSGSSTNEQFF.

This chain joins TRBV19 and TRBJ2-1; 7 bases agree with TRBD1. V was clipped by 9 bases and J by 3 bases; unmatched bases: 8. CDR1 LNHDA and CDR2 SQIVND come from the germline V gene (reference sequence). This CDR3 contains 14 residues. The CDR3 sequence is CASNRQGNYNEQFF. In nucleotides, the CDR3 is TGTGCCAGCAACCGACAGGGTAACTACAATGAGCAGTTCTTC.